The T cell receptor (beta chain) under discussion was sequenced for a study of blood T cells in healthy people across ages. Study-level results: The long-lived group displayed more naive CD4+ cells, plus higher diversity, than the aged donors did.

Caucasian, healthy and from Russia, the donors were aged between about 6 and 90. Turning to this clonotype: Its antigen is not known.

CDR1 DFQATT and CDR2 SNEGSKA come from the germline V gene (reference sequence). The CDR3 is made up of 14 amino acids. The ends were cut back, 1 base at V and 0 bases at J, with 10 bases in the middle. Primed by a sample-barcoded 5' primer and a J-beta primer mix, a second PCR proceeded for about 6 to 11 cycles. TCRdb called the 5' RACE reads again in MiXCR, with one record for every CDR3 protein. This table holds roughly 700,000 distinct CDR3 sequences, roughly 50% found once. This chain uses TRBV20-1 with TRBJ2-7; D is unresolved. Material: blood. The receptor was derived from an older woman in good health. CDR3 DNA: TGCAGTGCTAGAGGCTGGCCAGGCTCCTACGAGCAGTACTTC. Residues: CSARGWPGSYEQYF.